This T cell receptor (beta chain) was identified during a study of T cell clusters in autoimmune cytopenias. Study at large: The median distinct TRB clonotype count was approximately 2,500 per sample, from a median around 50,000 reads.

Study-wide results and limits: Primary autoimmune cytopenia patients appeared to lack physiological T cell clusters present in healthy donors. The T cell clusters came from computational analysis alone and lack functional validation. Active autoimmune hepatitis patients had roughly 3.3-fold fewer exclusive TRB clusters than healthy donors.

The CDR3 runs to 14 residues. CDR1 and CDR2 from the germline V gene are MNHEY and SVGAGI. Considering frequency, this clonotype is medium-sized. As yet, its antigen is unknown. TRB was amplified from around 0.25 ug of peripheral blood genomic DNA per sample. One tube held mixed TRB-A and TRB-B primer pools for touch-down PCR. TCRdb re-analyzed the multiplex PCR reads; it lists each CDR3 protein once, without DNA. Its clone listing holds around 7,800 distinct CDR3 sequences. The sequenced sample was peripheral blood. This sequence originates from a human donor with an autoimmune cytopenia or autoimmune hepatitis (not recorded which). The J gene is TRBJ1-1, the V gene TRBV6-5; TCRdb returns TRBD1, unconfirmable since there is no DNA. The CDR3 protein is CASSYSPGQSTAFF.